This TCR beta chain was found in a study of T cell responses to AZD1222 COVID-19 vaccine. The study, taken as a whole, reports: Among spike-specific TCRs, nearly half reportedly target unmutated variant regions.

Profiling relied on immunoSEQ multiplex PCR, and the TCRdb table lists in-frame clones only, not all of them. The sample lists approximately 97,000 clones, roughly 84% occurring once. The CDR3 loop spans 13 amino acids. Between the trimmed V and J ends, which lost 6 bases and 1 base, there was a span of 9 bases. Germline CDR1 and CDR2: SGHTA and FQGTGA. Turning to this clone: The antigen remains unidentified.

This chain connects TRBV7-3 to TRBJ1-1, with D possibly TRBD1 on 6 matching bases. The sequencing used peripheral blood, collected on day 0 of AZD1222 vaccination. This clonotype was sampled from an adult in good health. The CDR3 protein is CASSYRENTEAFF. The CDR3 DNA is TGTGCCAGCAGTTACAGGGAGAACACTGAAGCTTTCTTT.